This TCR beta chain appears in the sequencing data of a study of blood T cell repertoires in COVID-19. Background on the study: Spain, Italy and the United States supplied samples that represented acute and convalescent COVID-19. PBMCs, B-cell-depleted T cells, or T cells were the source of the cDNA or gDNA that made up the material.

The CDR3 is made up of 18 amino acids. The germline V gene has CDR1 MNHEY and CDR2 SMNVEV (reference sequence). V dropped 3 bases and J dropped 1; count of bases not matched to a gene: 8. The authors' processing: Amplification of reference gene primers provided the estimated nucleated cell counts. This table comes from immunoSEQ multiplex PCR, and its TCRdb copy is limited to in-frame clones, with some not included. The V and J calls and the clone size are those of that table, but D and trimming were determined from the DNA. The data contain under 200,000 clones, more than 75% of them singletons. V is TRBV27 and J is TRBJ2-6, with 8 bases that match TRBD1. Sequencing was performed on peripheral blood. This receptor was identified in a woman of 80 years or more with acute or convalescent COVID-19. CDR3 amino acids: CASSFFGQGVSGANVLTF. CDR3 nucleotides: TGTGCCAGCAGTTTCTTCGGACAGGGAGTATCTGGGGCCAACGTCCTGACTTTC.